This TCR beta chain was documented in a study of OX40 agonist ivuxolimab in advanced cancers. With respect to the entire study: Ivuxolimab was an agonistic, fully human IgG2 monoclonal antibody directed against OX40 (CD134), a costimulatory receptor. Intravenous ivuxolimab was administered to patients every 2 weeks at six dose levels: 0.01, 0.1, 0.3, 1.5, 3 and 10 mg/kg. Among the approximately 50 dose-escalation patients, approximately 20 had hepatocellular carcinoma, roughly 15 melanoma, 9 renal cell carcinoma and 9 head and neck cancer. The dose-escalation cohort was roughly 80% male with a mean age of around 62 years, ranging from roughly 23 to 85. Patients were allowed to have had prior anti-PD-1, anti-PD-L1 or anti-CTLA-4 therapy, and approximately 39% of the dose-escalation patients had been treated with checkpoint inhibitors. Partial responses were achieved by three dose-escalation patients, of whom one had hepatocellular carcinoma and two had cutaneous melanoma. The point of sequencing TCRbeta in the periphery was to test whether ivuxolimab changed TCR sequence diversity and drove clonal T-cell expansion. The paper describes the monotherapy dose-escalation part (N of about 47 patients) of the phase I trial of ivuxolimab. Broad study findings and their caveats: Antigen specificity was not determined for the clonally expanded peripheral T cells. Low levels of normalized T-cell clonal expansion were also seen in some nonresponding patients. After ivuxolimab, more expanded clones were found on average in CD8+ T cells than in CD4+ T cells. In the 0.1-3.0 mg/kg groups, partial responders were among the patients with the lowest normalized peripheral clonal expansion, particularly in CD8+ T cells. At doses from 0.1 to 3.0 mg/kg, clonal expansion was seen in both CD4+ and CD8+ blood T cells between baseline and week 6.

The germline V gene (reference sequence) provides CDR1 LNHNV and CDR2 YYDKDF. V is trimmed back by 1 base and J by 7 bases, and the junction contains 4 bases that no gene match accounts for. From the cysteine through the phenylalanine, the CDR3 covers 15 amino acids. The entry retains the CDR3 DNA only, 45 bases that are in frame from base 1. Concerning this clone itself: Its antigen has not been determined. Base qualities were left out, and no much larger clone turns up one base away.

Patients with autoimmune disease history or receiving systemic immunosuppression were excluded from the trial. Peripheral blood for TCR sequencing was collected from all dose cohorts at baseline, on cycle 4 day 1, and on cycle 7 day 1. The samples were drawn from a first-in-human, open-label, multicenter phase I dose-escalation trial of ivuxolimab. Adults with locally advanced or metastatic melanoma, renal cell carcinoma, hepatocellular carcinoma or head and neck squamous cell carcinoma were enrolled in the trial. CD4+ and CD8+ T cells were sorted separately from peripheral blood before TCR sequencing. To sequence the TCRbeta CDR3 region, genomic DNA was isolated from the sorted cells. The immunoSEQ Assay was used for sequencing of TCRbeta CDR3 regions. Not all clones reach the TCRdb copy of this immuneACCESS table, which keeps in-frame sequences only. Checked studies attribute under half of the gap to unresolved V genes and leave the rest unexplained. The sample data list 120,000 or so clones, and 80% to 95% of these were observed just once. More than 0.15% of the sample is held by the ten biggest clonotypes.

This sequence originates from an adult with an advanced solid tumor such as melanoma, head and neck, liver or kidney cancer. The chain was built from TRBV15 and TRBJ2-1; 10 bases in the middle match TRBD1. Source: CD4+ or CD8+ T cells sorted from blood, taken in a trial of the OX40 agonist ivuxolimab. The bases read TGTGCCACCAGCAGAGGAGGACAGGGGGGGAATGAGCAGTTCTTC. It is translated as CATSRGGQGGNEQFF. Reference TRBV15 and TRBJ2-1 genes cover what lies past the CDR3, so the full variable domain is DAMVIQNPRYQVTQFGKPVTLSCSQTLNHNVMYWYQQKSSQAPKLLFHYYDKDFNNEADTPDNFQSRRPNTSFCFLDIRSPGLGDTAMYLCATSRGGQGGNEQFFGPGTRLTVL.